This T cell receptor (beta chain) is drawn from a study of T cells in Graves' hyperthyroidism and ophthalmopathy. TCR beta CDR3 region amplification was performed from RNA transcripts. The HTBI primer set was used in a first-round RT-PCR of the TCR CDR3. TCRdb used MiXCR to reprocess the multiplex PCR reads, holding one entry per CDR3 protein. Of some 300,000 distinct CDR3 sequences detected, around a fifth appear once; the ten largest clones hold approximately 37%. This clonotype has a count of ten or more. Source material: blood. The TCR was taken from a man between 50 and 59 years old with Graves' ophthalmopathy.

The CDR3 loop reads CASSLGQGRTDTQYF. The CDR3 DNA is TGTGCCAGCAGTTTGGGACAGGGACGCACAGATACGCAGTATTTT. The rearrangement uses TRBV28 and TRBJ2-3; TRBD1 matches at 9 bases. CDR1 MDHEN and CDR2 SYDVKM come from the germline V gene. The CDR3 runs to 15 residues. V shed 3 bases, J shed 1 base, and the junction held 2 bases outside the gene matches.